The 29 T cell receptor beta chains reported below all come from one sample, sequenced in a study of CD8 T cells in Susac syndrome. Reverse transcription of roughly 0.45 to 1 ug RNA was performed with random hexamers. In TCRdb, the immunoSEQ multiplex PCR reads were re-called with MiXCR into one record per CDR3 protein. Altogether 150,000 or so distinct CDR3 sequences are present, roughly 95% being singletons, with the ten largest covering about 0.17%. The sequencing input was CD4+ T cells from PBMCs. Receptors originate from a human donor with Susac syndrome.

The V call is TRBV7-2, the J call TRBJ1-1; a weak D match, TRBD1 (5 bases). In germline, CDR1 is SGHTA, CDR2 FQGNSA. With 4 bases removed from V and 1 base from J, the gap between germline ends came to 13 bases. This CDR3 spans 15 amino acids. The CDR3 reads CASSSRGGKNTEAFF. CDR3 nucleotide sequence: TGTGCCAGCAGCTCGCGGGGGGGGAAGAACACTGAAGCTTTCTTT.

This clonotype was recorded once. V and J are TRBV9 and TRBJ2-7, with D maybe TRBD2 (6 bases). The V end lost 4 bases, the J end lost 0 bases, and 14 bases lay between the germline ends. The germline V gene encodes CDR1 SGDLS and CDR2 YYNGEE. The CDR3 consists of 15 residues. CDR3 nucleotides: TGTGCCAGCAGCCCGGGACTCCTCACCTCCTACGAGCAGTACTTC. The encoded protein is CASSPGLLTSYEQYF.

The rearrangement joins TRBV20-1 to TRBJ1-6, with D possibly matching TRBD1 (5 bases). CDR3 length: 13 amino acids. Germline V CDR1 and CDR2: DFQATT, SNEGSKA (reference sequence). The V and J ends lost 3 bases and 6 bases respectively, with 9 bases between them. The CDR3 DNA follows: TGCAGTGCTAGTGGGGGACTTAATTCACCCCTCCACTTT. Protein product: CSASGGLNSPLHF.

The chain has TRBV29-1 and TRBJ2-1; D is unclear. Germline lookup yields CDR1 SQVTM and CDR2 ANQGSEA. Trimming left V 8 bases short and J 6 bases short, with 14 bases between. CDR3 length equals 12 residues. CDR3 nucleotide sequence: TGCAGCCTCTTTCTGACCGGCAATGAGCAGTTCTTC. This gives the protein CSLFLTGNEQFF.

The chain uses TRBV28 and TRBJ2-4; tentative D call: TRBD2 (5 bases). Per germline, CDR1 MDHEN and CDR2 SYDVKM. Trimming removed 6 bases at V and 1 base at J, with 13 bases between. The CDR3 has 15 amino acids. The chain's CDR3 is CASSPDGGAKNIQYF. CDR3 nucleotides: TGTGCCAGCAGCCCGGACGGCGGGGCCAAAAACATTCAGTACTTC.

This chain links TRBV20-1 with TRBJ2-1; 7 nucleotides match TRBD1. This CDR3 contains 15 residues. Per the germline V gene, CDR1 is DFQATT and CDR2 is SNEGSKA (reference sequence). J lost 0 bases, V lost 4 bases, and 6 bases had no gene match. The CDR3 bases are TGCAGTGCTACCTGGACAGGAGTCTCCTACAATGAGCAGTTCTTC. This codes for CSATWTGVSYNEQFF.

The gene calls are TRBV20-1 and TRBJ1-5; 11 nucleotides match TRBD1. The CDR3 totals 17 residues. In germline, CDR1 is DFQATT, CDR2 SNEGSKA (reference sequence). V dropped 0 bases and J dropped 6; count of bases not matched to a gene: 10. The CDR3 protein is CSARDPLRGQGAQPQHF. The CDR3 DNA follows: TGCAGTGCTAGAGATCCCCTAAGAGGACAGGGGGCTCAGCCCCAGCATTTT.

This chain connects TRBV3-1 to TRBJ1-2; 8 bases are shared with TRBD1. Germline CDR1 is LGHDT and CDR2 is YNNKEL (reference sequence). The CDR3 consists of 15 residues. Trimming removed 0 bases from V and 4 bases from J; junction bases left unmatched: 4. CDR3 nucleotide sequence: TGTGCCAGCAGCCAAGAGGTCGGGACAGGCTATGGCTACACCTTC. It specifies CASSQEVGTGYGYTF.

This clonotype appeared a single time. The chain carries TRBV3-1 and TRBJ2-7; D perhaps matches TRBD2 (5 bases). Trimming removed 1 base from V and 0 bases from J, with 10 bases in between. This CDR3 is 15 amino acids long. CDR1 is LGHDT and CDR2 is YNNKEL in the germline V gene (reference sequence). CDR3 in DNA: TGTGCCAGCAGCCAAGCCCGGGGATCCTCCTACGAGCAGTACTTC. This encodes CASSQARGSSYEQYF.

This chain joins TRBV3-1 and TRBJ1-1; a possible D gene is TRBD1 (5 bases). This CDR3 has 15 amino acids. V was clipped by 8 bases and J by 1 base, with 17 bases between them. The V gene's germline CDR1 is LGHDT and CDR2 YNNKEL (reference sequence). The chain's CDR3 is CASATSGTANTEAFF. CDR3 nucleotide sequence: TGTGCCAGCGCTACGTCCGGGACGGCGAACACTGAAGCTTTCTTT.

The chain couples TRBV7-2 to TRBJ2-6, with TRBD1 identical over 7 bases. The CDR3 runs to 16 residues. Looked up from germline, CDR1 is SGHTA and CDR2 is FQGNSA. Trimming took 5 bases from V and 0 from J; bases not matched to a gene: 4. The CDR3 nucleotides are TGTGCCAGCAGCCGGGACAGCTTCTCTGGGGCCAACGTCCTGACTTTC. Translating it yields CASSRDSFSGANVLTF.

V and J are TRBV4-1 and TRBJ1-1; TRBD1 might be the D (5 bases). The V gene lost 4 bases and the J gene lost 4 bases, with 13 bases spanning the gap. CDR1 and CDR2 from the germline V gene are MGHRA and YSYEKL. The CDR3 has 14 amino acids. The CDR3 DNA sequence: TGCGCCAGCAGCCCGAGCAGGGCTCCCACTGAAGCTTTCTTT. Protein product: CASSPSRAPTEAFF.

Concerning this clonotype itself: At one end the junction does not follow the germline gene, possibly because of a read error. The chain recombines TRBV5-1 with TRBJ1-1, with D possibly TRBD1 on 5 matching bases. Germline V gene sequence: CDR1 SGHRS, CDR2 YFSETQ. CDR3 length: 13 residues. The CDR3 DNA reads TGTGCCAGCAGTTTAGGGGTGAACACTGAAGCTTTCTTT. As protein: CASSLGVNTEAFF.

This clonotype is a singleton in its sample. V is TRBV7-9 and J is TRBJ2-5, with D hard to call. The CDR3 is 14 residues long. Trimming left V 0 bases short and J 1 base short, with 6 bases between. Germline V gene lookup returns CDR1 SEHNR and CDR2 FQNEAQ (reference sequence). The CDR3 loop reads CASSLAFGQETQYF. The CDR3 nucleotides are TGTGCCAGCAGCTTAGCCTTTGGCCAAGAGACCCAGTACTTC.

This chain links TRBV27 with TRBJ2-3; perhaps TRBD2 as D (5 bases). The V and J ends lost 6 bases and 0 bases respectively, with 10 bases between them. This CDR3 spans 14 amino acids. In germline, CDR1 is MNHEY, CDR2 SMNVEV (reference sequence). The CDR3 DNA is TGTGCCAGCAGGGGGAGCGTTAGCACAGATACGCAGTATTTT. Its translation is CASRGSVSTDTQYF.

The chain has TRBV4-2 and TRBJ2-7, with D possibly TRBD2 on 8 matching bases. The V and J ends lost 1 base and 2 bases respectively, with 21 bases between them. Germline loops: CDR1 LGHNA, CDR2 YNFKEQ. This CDR3 region has 18 residues. The CDR3 DNA reads TGTGCCAGCAGCCAAGGACAGGGCGCGGGGGGTAACCCCTACGAGCAGTACTTC. Amino acid sequence: CASSQGQGAGGNPYEQYF.

V usage is TRBV10-3 and J usage is TRBJ2-1; 7 bases align to TRBD2. With V trimmed by 8 bases and J by 9 bases, 10 bases remained unmatched. CDR3 length equals 13 residues. Germline V gene lookup returns CDR1 ENHRY and CDR2 SYGVKD. The CDR3: CAIEEAGRGEQFF. The CDR3 nucleotides are TGTGCCATCGAGGAGGCAGGGAGGGGTGAGCAGTTCTTC.

V usage is TRBV20-1 and J usage is TRBJ2-3, with D possibly TRBD2 on 6 matching bases. Trimming removed 3 bases at V and 8 bases at J, with 15 bases between. In germline, CDR1 is DFQATT, CDR2 SNEGSKA (reference sequence). The CDR3 runs 13 residues. The CDR3 sequence: CSASATGLRTQYF. CDR3 DNA sequence: TGCAGTGCTAGCGCTACGGGACTTCGTACGCAGTATTTT.

V and J are TRBV9 and TRBJ1-1, with 12 bases aligning to TRBD1. The CDR3 loop spans 14 amino acids. The germline CDR1 and CDR2 sequences are SGDLS and YYNGEE. The junction had 8 bases not matched to a gene; V was cut back by 7 bases and J by 7 bases. The CDR3 DNA follows: TGTGCCAGCCCAAGCCGGGACAGGGGGCTTGAAGCTTTCTTT. Translation: CASPSRDRGLEAFF.

The chain employs TRBV24-1 and TRBJ1-5; the D is unclear. This CDR3 region has 13 residues. Trimming left V 6 bases short and J 1 base short, with 6 bases between. Germline CDR1 and CDR2: KGHDR and SFDVKD. In DNA, the CDR3 is TGTGCCACCAGTTCTGGGAGCAATCAGCCCCAGCATTTT. Protein sequence: CATSSGSNQPQHF.

This clonotype has more than one count but fewer than ten. The gene calls are TRBV20-1 and TRBJ2-6, with 7 nucleotides matching TRBD1. V lost 5 bases and J lost 0; bases outside the gene matches: 7. The CDR3 is made up of 16 amino acids. Per the germline V gene, CDR1 is DFQATT and CDR2 is SNEGSKA (reference sequence). CDR3 in DNA: TGCAGTGCTCCGGGACAGTTCAGCTCTGGGGCCAACGTCCTGACTTTC. It specifies CSAPGQFSSGANVLTF.

The gene calls are TRBV12-3 or TRBV12-4 and TRBJ1-2; 8 bases map to TRBD1. The trim removed 6 bases at V and 7 bases at J, leaving 13 bases unmatched. The CDR3 extends over 15 amino acids. The CDR3 spells CASRLGTGSRGGYTF. The CDR3 DNA reads TGTGCCAGCAGACTCGGGACAGGCTCACGGGGTGGCTACACCTTC.

This clonotype was found once. This rearrangement joins TRBV7-3 to TRBJ2-1; possibly TRBD1 for D (6 bases). The CDR3 has 13 residues. Germline assignment: CDR1 SGHTA and CDR2 FQGTGA. V was cut by 2 bases and J by 9 bases, with 11 bases left in between. As DNA, the CDR3 is TGTGCCAGCAGCTTAGGGACACTTGGTGAGCAGTTCTTC. The encoded protein is CASSLGTLGEQFF.

The chain recombines TRBV4-1 with TRBJ1-6, with unresolved D. V lost 3 bases to trimming and J lost 8 bases, with 11 bases between them. Germline assignment: CDR1 MGHRA and CDR2 YSYEKL. This CDR3 is built from 14 residues. The CDR3 sequence is CASSHEPRDSPLHF. The DNA for the CDR3 is TGCGCCAGCAGCCACGAACCCCGGGATTCACCCCTCCACTTT.

The genes are TRBV9 and TRBJ1-2; TRBD1 matches 8 bases. V shed 4 bases and J 3 bases; nucleotides not matched to a gene: 11. In germline, CDR1 is SGDLS, CDR2 YYNGEE. There are 16 residues in the CDR3. The CDR3 sequence is CASSPTRTGWYYGYTF. The CDR3, as DNA: TGTGCCAGCAGCCCGACCCGGACAGGGTGGTACTATGGCTACACCTTC.

The V and J genes are TRBV6-6 and TRBJ1-6; tentatively, D is TRBD1 (5 bases). The CDR3 extends over 14 amino acids. V lost 10 bases, J lost 3 bases, and 13 bases lay in between. CDR1 is MNHNY, CDR2 SVGAGI, per germline (reference sequence). This CDR3 reads CATSGRDYNSPLHF. DNA of the CDR3: TGTGCCACCTCTGGCAGGGACTATAATTCACCCCTCCACTTT.

The chain recombines TRBV12-3 or TRBV12-4 with TRBJ1-5; perhaps TRBD1 as D (5 bases). V lost 3 bases to trimming and J lost 6 bases, with 15 bases between them. The CDR3 totals 15 residues. The CDR3 region has the DNA TGTGCCAGCAGTTTGCGTTCAGGGTTCGGTCAGCCCCAGCATTTT. It codes for CASSLRSGFGQPQHF.

The chain uses TRBV29-1 and TRBJ1-2; 12 positions match TRBD1. Trimming at V came to 6 bases and at J to 4 bases, leaving 9 bases not matched to a gene. Germline CDR1 SQVTM, CDR2 ANQGSEA. The CDR3 spans 15 residues. CDR3 in amino acids: CSVSPGQGAAYGYTF. The CDR3 DNA reads as TGCAGCGTATCCCCGGGACAGGGGGCGGCCTATGGCTACACCTTC.

The chain uses TRBV12-3 or TRBV12-4 and TRBJ2-5; TRBD1 matches at 7 bases. This CDR3 contains 14 residues. The V and J ends lost 6 bases and 4 bases, in that order; junction bases with no gene match: 8. The CDR3 nucleotides read TGTGCCAGCAGCTTAATGTACAGGGGAGAGACCCAGTACTTC. It encodes CASSLMYRGETQYF.